Reported below is one T cell receptor beta chain. Its antigen is unknown. The sample contains more than one DNA sequence encoding this CDR3. Sorted-subset replicate PCR reactions were performed with approximately 200 ng DNA, corresponding to 30,000 or so T cell genomes. The table came from immunoSEQ multiplex PCR; TCRdb's copy has only in-frame clones and leaves some out. The sample lists around 1.4 million clones; less than 99% were seen once. V was trimmed by 3 bases and J by 1 base, leaving 4 bases between them. The germline V gene has CDR1 SGDLS and CDR2 YYNGEE. This CDR3 has 13 amino acids. This entry is derived from a study of shared clonotypes between healthy human individuals. As for the study in general: Each donor's CD4 naive and CD4 memory cells filled three plates apiece, CD8 naive two, and CD8 memory one. Study-level points and caveats: All-four-donor shared clonotypes had higher generation probabilities than non-shared clonotypes did. Several donors shared around 5.2% of their naive CD4 clonotypes.

The sample comprised naive CD4+ T cells sorted from blood. Subset denoted: CD45RA+ positively selected. The clonotype was recovered from a man aged 25-45 years in good health. This chain connects TRBV9 to TRBJ2-2; no definite D call. CDR3: CASSAGNTGELFF. CDR3 sequence (DNA): TGTGCCAGCAGCGCAGGGAACACCGGGGAGCTGTTTTTT.